The 29 T cell receptor beta chains below come from one sample, sequenced in a study of blood T cell repertoires in COVID-19. Sequencing used immunoSEQ multiplex PCR; TCRdb keeps in-frame clones, though not all of them. Here the sample spans 94,000 or so clones, 75% to 85% being singletons. The sequencing sample was made of peripheral blood. These receptors originate from a man in his sixties with acute or convalescent COVID-19.

This chain connects TRBV7-6 to TRBJ2-5; TRBD2 matches at 15 bases. The germline gives CDR1 SGHVS, CDR2 FNYEAQ. J gave up 5 bases and V 4 bases, and 14 bases lay outside the gene matches. The CDR3 loop spans 19 amino acids. Here the CDR3 DNA reads TGTGCCAGCAGCTGGGCTAGGACTAGCGGGGGGGTTGACCGGGAGACCCAGTACTTC. Its translation: CASSWARTSGGVDRETQYF. Combining the CDR3 with reference TRBV7-6 and TRBJ2-5 gives the whole variable domain GAGVSQSPRYKVTKRGQDVALRCDPISGHVSLYWYRQALGQGPEFLTYFNYEAQQDKSGLPNDRFSAERPEGSISTLTIQRTEQRDSAMYRCASSWARTSGGVDRETQYFGPGTRLLVL.

In nucleotides, the CDR3 is TGTGCCAGCAGTCTAACTAGCCCAGACACCGGGGAGCTGTTTTTT. Protein: CASSLTSPDTGELFF. The V gene is TRBV27, the J gene TRBJ2-2; tentative D call: TRBD2 (6 bases). The ends were cut back, 5 bases at V and 3 bases at J, with 13 bases in the middle. CDR3 length: 15 amino acids. Germline V gives CDR1 MNHEY, CDR2 SMNVEV (reference sequence).

CDR3 bases: TGTGCCAGCAGCGTAGGGGCAGGGGAGACCCAGTACTTC. This sequence encodes CASSVGAGETQYF. The rearrangement links TRBV9 to TRBJ2-5; weak D call: TRBD1 (5 bases). Trimming cost V 0 bases and J 5 bases, with 8 bases left between them. The length of the CDR3 is 13 residues. Germline assignment: CDR1 SGDLS and CDR2 YYNGEE.

The rearrangement links TRBV28 to TRBJ1-5; the match to TRBD1 covers 7 bases. The germline gives CDR1 MDHEN, CDR2 SYDVKM. V was clipped by 5 bases and J by 6 bases; unmatched bases: 7. The CDR3 runs to 14 residues. CDR3 in DNA: TGTGCCAGCAGTACCGGAACAGGGGTTCAGCCCCAGCATTTT. This encodes CASSTGTGVQPQHF.

The chain employs TRBV5-4 and TRBJ2-4; D unclear. Trimming left V 1 base short and J 6 bases short, with 17 bases between. This CDR3 has 16 residues. Germline V gives CDR1 SGHNT, CDR2 YYREEE (reference sequence). The CDR3 loop is CASSLMLNRQVNIQYF. The CDR3 DNA sequence: TGTGCCAGCAGCTTGATGCTGAACAGACAAGTAAACATTCAGTACTTC.

The chain joins TRBV6-4 to TRBJ1-4; 10 nucleotides match TRBD1. CDR1 is MRHNA and CDR2 is SNTAGT in the germline V gene. V was clipped by 11 bases and J by 7 bases; unmatched bases: 13. This CDR3 has 15 amino acids. CDR3 loop: CARSRRQGAGEKLFF. CDR3 coding DNA: TGTGCCCGGAGTCGGAGACAGGGGGCTGGTGAAAAACTGTTTTTT.

This chain links TRBV28 with TRBJ1-2; 8 bases align to TRBD1. Germline V lookup: CDR1 MDHEN, CDR2 SYDVKM. V was clipped by 5 bases and J by 13 bases; unmatched bases: 3. The CDR3 totals 10 residues. Here the CDR3 reads CASSGQGRTF. The CDR3 bases are TGTGCCAGCAGTGGACAGGGTCGCACCTTC.

Written as DNA, the CDR3 is TGCGCCAGCAGCTTGGCGGACAGGGGGAGCTCTGGGGCCAACGTCCTGACTTTC. This encodes CASSLADRGSSGANVLTF. The V call is TRBV5-1, the J call TRBJ2-6; 10 positions match TRBD1. J lost 0 bases, V lost 0 bases, and 3 bases had no gene match. Germline lookup yields CDR1 SGHRS and CDR2 YFSETQ. The CDR3 is 18 amino acids.

The chain combines TRBV7-2 with TRBJ2-1; 9 nucleotides line up with TRBD2. From germline, CDR1 is SGHTA and CDR2 FQGNSA. CDR3 size: 15 residues. V lost 4 bases to trimming and J lost 5 bases; unmatched junction nucleotides: 6. The DNA of the CDR3 is TGTGCCAGCAGCTCCGGTCTAGCGGGGAACAATGAGCAGTTCTTC. It is translated as CASSSGLAGNNEQFF.

The rearrangement uses TRBV5-1 and TRBJ1-2; a weak D match, TRBD1 (5 bases). CDR1 SGHRS and CDR2 YFSETQ come from the germline V gene. Trimming took 0 bases from V and 0 from J, leaving 12 bases between them. The CDR3 is made up of 16 amino acids. The CDR3 sequence: CASSLAGGDANYGYTF. For the CDR3, the DNA is TGCGCCAGCAGCTTGGCGGGGGGAGACGCTAACTATGGCTACACCTTC.

The chain carries TRBV6-2 or TRBV6-3 and TRBJ2-3; TRBD2 aligns across 7 bases. The CDR3 has 15 amino acids. The germline V gene has CDR1 MNHEY and CDR2 SVGEGT. The trim removed 1 base at V and 1 base at J, leaving 2 bases unmatched. The CDR3 region has the DNA TGTGCCAGCAGTTACTTGGGACTACGCACAGATACGCAGTATTTT. As protein: CASSYLGLRTDTQYF.

The chain has TRBV5-1 and TRBJ2-1, with D hard to call. The CDR3 spans 14 residues. The germline V and J ends were trimmed by 4 bases and 5 bases, with 13 bases remaining between them. CDR1 and CDR2 from the germline V gene are SGHRS and YFSETQ. The CDR3 DNA reads TGCGCCAGCAGCCGGTTCCCGGCGGACAATGAGCAGTTCTTC. Translated, it gives CASSRFPADNEQFF.

The CDR3: CASSFVGASGNQPQHF. The CDR3 DNA reads as TGTGCCAGCAGCTTTGTTGGGGCGTCGGGCAATCAGCCCCAGCATTTT. The chain couples TRBV5-8 to TRBJ1-5; perhaps TRBD1 as D (5 bases). Trimming left V 2 bases short and J 2 bases short, with 14 bases between. The CDR3 contains 16 residues. Per germline, CDR1 SGHTS and CDR2 YDEGEE.

The V gene is TRBV28, the J gene TRBJ1-5, with a tentative D call TRBD1 (6 bases). The germline V and J ends were trimmed by 2 bases and 5 bases, with 16 bases remaining between them. The CDR3 covers 16 residues. Germline CDR1 and CDR2: MDHEN and SYDVKM. CDR3 residues: CASSLVRVAGDQPQHF. CDR3 sequence (DNA): TGTGCCAGCAGTTTAGTTCGAGTGGCAGGGGATCAGCCCCAGCATTTT.

The CDR3 sequence is CASSIFGFSYNSPLHF. The DNA for the CDR3 is TGTGCCAGTAGTATATTCGGTTTTTCGTATAATTCACCCCTCCACTTT. The rearrangement joins TRBV19 to TRBJ1-6, with no clear D. CDR3 size: 16 residues. The V end lost 2 bases, the J end lost 4 bases, and 12 bases lay between the germline ends. Germline V gene lookup returns CDR1 LNHDA and CDR2 SQIVND (reference sequence).

The V call is TRBV7-3, the J call TRBJ2-2; 9 bases align to TRBD2. Germline loops: CDR1 SGHTA, CDR2 FQGTGA. The CDR3 is 16 amino acids. Germline trimming cut 4 bases from V and 0 bases from J; bases unmatched to any gene: 3. The CDR3, as DNA: TGTGCCAGCAGCTCGACTAGCGGCTCGAACACCGGGGAGCTGTTTTTT. It specifies CASSSTSGSNTGELFF.

The chain recombines TRBV7-2 with TRBJ2-7, with D possibly matching TRBD2 (5 bases). The CDR3 loop spans 15 amino acids. Trimming cost V 7 bases and J 2 bases, with 18 bases left between them. Germline V lookup: CDR1 SGHTA, CDR2 FQGNSA. The CDR3 here is CASTIGTGIPYEQYF. CDR3 in DNA: TGTGCCAGCACCATCGGCACGGGGATCCCCTACGAGCAGTACTTC.

This clone was observed a single time. Here the CDR3 reads CATNYNTGTSNQPQHF. The CDR3, as DNA: TGTGCCACCAACTATAATACCGGGACATCTAATCAGCCCCAGCATTTT. The genes are TRBV24-1 and TRBJ1-5; D may be TRBD1 (6 bases). Trimming took off 8 bases at V and 4 bases at J, with 20 bases between the two ends. Germline CDR1 and CDR2: KGHDR and SFDVKD. The CDR3 consists of 16 residues.

V and J are TRBV6-5 and TRBJ1-1; D possibly corresponds to TRBD1 (5 bases). The V and J ends lost 8 bases and 4 bases respectively, with 17 bases between them. Germline V gene sequence: CDR1 MNHEY, CDR2 SVGAGI. The CDR3 is 14 residues long. The chain's CDR3 is CASQQVNLGTEAFF. CDR3 bases: TGTGCCAGCCAACAGGTCAACCTCGGCACTGAAGCTTTCTTT.

In its sample, this clone was seen once. The gene calls are TRBV5-4 and TRBJ1-2; tentative D call: TRBD1 (6 bases). Germline V gene data show CDR1 as SGHNT and CDR2 as YYREEE (reference sequence). The CDR3 sequence is 13 residues long. V was pared by 2 bases and J by 2 bases, with 7 bases between. The DNA for the CDR3 is TGTGCCAGCAGCTTTGGACAGAACTATGGCTACACCTTC. This encodes CASSFGQNYGYTF.

A note on this clone: Other DNA sequences in the sample encode the same CDR3. CDR3 sequence (DNA): TGCAGCGCCCGGACAGACATGAACACTGAAGCTTTCTTT. Protein: CSARTDMNTEAFF. The chain couples TRBV29-1 to TRBJ1-1; D is perhaps TRBD1 (6 bases). This CDR3 spans 13 amino acids. Deletions cut 7 bases from V and 0 bases from J, with 12 bases between. From germline, CDR1 is SQVTM and CDR2 ANQGSEA.

This clone was observed a single time. The CDR3 sequence is CASSPGLGRSTDTQYF. CDR3 bases: TGTGCCAGCTCACCAGGCCTGGGCCGCAGCACAGATACGCAGTATTTT. V usage is TRBV18 and J usage is TRBJ2-3, with D unresolved. The CDR3 spans 16 residues. Trimming left V 2 bases short and J 0 bases short, with 12 bases between. Looked up from germline, CDR1 is KGHSH and CDR2 is LQKENI.

This sequence joins TRBV3-1 (or the pseudogene TRBV3-2) and TRBJ1-5; 9 nucleotides match TRBD1. The V gene's germline CDR1 is LGHDT and CDR2 YNNKEL (reference sequence). Losses at the gene ends were 1 base for V and 2 bases for J; bases not matched to a gene: 6. CDR3 length equals 17 residues. The CDR3 reads CASSQAGQGWGNQPQHF. The CDR3 bases are TGTGCCAGCAGCCAAGCGGGACAGGGCTGGGGCAATCAGCCCCAGCATTTT.

The chain has TRBV3-1 (or the pseudogene TRBV3-2) and TRBJ1-3; possible D gene TRBD1, 5 bases. From germline, CDR1 is LGHDT and CDR2 YNNKEL (reference sequence). The CDR3 is made up of 15 amino acids. Trimming removed 3 bases at V and 3 bases at J, with 12 bases between. The CDR3 bases are TGTGCCAGCAGCCACTCGGGGGACTTTGGAAACACCATATATTTT. Protein sequence: CASSHSGDFGNTIYF.

The chain uses TRBV2 and TRBJ2-7; maybe TRBD2 (5 bases). The CDR3 is 12 residues long. Deletions cut 4 bases from V and 5 bases from J, with 9 bases between. The germline gives CDR1 SNHLY, CDR2 FYNNEI. This chain's CDR3 is CASSGPGNEQYV. The CDR3 nucleotides read TGTGCCAGCAGTGGGCCCGGGAACGAGCAGTACGTC.

The V and J genes are TRBV9 and TRBJ2-2; 7 nucleotides line up with TRBD1. Unmatched junction bases numbered 7, after V lost 4 bases and J lost 7 bases. CDR1 and CDR2 from the germline V gene are SGDLS and YYNGEE. The length of the CDR3 is 14 residues. CDR3 loop: CASSPQGVHGELFF. CDR3 nucleotides: TGTGCCAGCAGCCCCCAGGGGGTACACGGGGAGCTGTTTTTT. Combining the CDR3 with reference TRBV9 and TRBJ2-2 gives the whole variable domain DSGVTQTPKHLITATGQRVTLRCSPRSGDLSVYWYQQSLDQGLQFLIQYYNGEERAKGNILERFSAQQFPDLHSELNLSSLELGDSALYFCASSPQGVHGELFFGEGSRLTVL.

The chain couples TRBV5-5 to TRBJ1-2, with D unresolved. CDR1 is SGHKS and CDR2 is YYEKEE in the germline V gene (reference sequence). The V gene lost 0 bases and the J gene lost 8 bases, with 17 bases spanning the gap. The CDR3 length is 15 residues. The CDR3 DNA reads as TGTGCCAGCAGCTTGGAAGGGAGGTATTCGGGAGGCTACACCTTC. Its translation: CASSLEGRYSGGYTF.

This chain joins TRBV2 and TRBJ1-2, with D tentatively TRBD1 (5 bases). Germline CDR1 SNHLY, CDR2 FYNNEI. V lost 8 bases and J lost 4, with 14 bases in between. This CDR3 contains 13 residues. The CDR3 loop reads CASSLQGPYGYTF. CDR3 sequence (DNA): TGTGCCAGCTCCCTCCAGGGCCCCTATGGCTACACCTTC.

The V gene is TRBV6-5, the J gene TRBJ1-2, with 7 bases matching TRBD1. The CDR3 consists of 15 residues. V shed 0 bases and J 8 bases; nucleotides not matched to a gene: 9. Germline V gives CDR1 MNHEY, CDR2 SVGAGI. CDR3 nucleotides: TGTGCCAGCAGTTACTCGAAGGGGGCGTTAGCCGGCTACACCTTC. This sequence encodes CASSYSKGALAGYTF.